Here is one T cell receptor (beta chain) with its context. Its antigen specificity is not known. The cohort comprised 710 or so healthy bone marrow donors. At the time of sampling, all cohort members were nominally healthy, though unrecorded immune exposures were likely present. Of the 666 cohort members, about 270 had a positive CMV serostatus and 350 to 450 had a negative one, while no CMV serostatus was recorded for the donor. A peripheral blood sample was provided by each donor, and peripheral blood mononuclear cells were used for TCR beta sequencing. The Qiagen DNeasy Blood Extraction Kit was used to extract genomic DNA from the blood cell samples. This record belongs to a study of cytomegalovirus exposure and HLA in healthy donors (TCRdb year 2017). The study in broad terms: In an earlier analysis of about 560 of the donors, 276 Gb of sequence data and 90 million to 120 million unique TCR beta sequences from 180 million or so T cells were reported. About 280 gigabases of sequencing data and approximately 80 million unique TCR sequences were included in an early release covering about 700 HLA-typed donors. The genetic ancestry cluster associated with self-reported Caucasian donors included 81% of the 300 to 450 genotyped donors. The aim of the study was to test whether cataloging public T cell receptors could identify signatures of past pathogen exposure. Using immunosequencing, the study profiled T cell repertoires from 500 to 800 subjects and related those repertoires to cytomegalovirus serostatus. Besides the first cohort of more than 650 subjects, a separate validation cohort made up of 120 different subjects was used. High-throughput TCR immunosequencing, statistical association of individual TCRs with disease status, and machine learning were combined to predict cytomegalovirus infection status. To study patterns of TCR occurrence, a later analysis re-analyzed previously published TCR beta repertoires from 700 or so donors and added high-resolution HLA genotyping. In the later analysis, no new phenotypic data were used to find candidate immune exposures; instead, reliance was placed on TCR beta sequences and their occurrence across donors. In an earlier analysis of roughly 580 of the donors, high-throughput TCR beta sequencing was used to judge whether each TCR beta V gene segment behaved as functional or pseudogenic. Donor age, sex, ethnicity and CMV serostatus were collected together with the repertoire data. Genome-wide SNP genotypes for about 65% of the roughly 700 donors were used in a later genetic analysis, which treated that subset as a discovery cohort. Every discovery cohort repertoire had been produced on one sequencing platform. Class I and class II HLA loci were covered by the typing at four-digit resolution. Typing coverage varied by locus: roughly 620-640 donors for A, B, C, DRB1 and DQB1; about 520 for DQA1; around 570 for DPA1; approximately 450 for DPB1. About five DR-DQ haplotypes were handled as single units for association and clustering, since linkage in the cohort was strong. On average, roughly 250,000 unique TCR beta nucleotide sequences were sequenced per donor among about 400 genotyped donors of the cohort, with roughly 18% of those sequences being non-productive. Here is what the overall study found, with its caveats: A later analysis found that TCR association rates varied across HLA loci, with DRB1 alleles showing the most associated TCRs and HLA-C alleles the fewest. In a later analysis, HLA-associated TCR beta chains showed more clonal expansion and lower generation probabilities than non-associated chains that were equally common. In an earlier analysis of some 550 of the donors, most TCR beta V segments were observed in productive rearrangements about 87% or about 30% of the time, broadly matching IMGT annotations. According to the authors, the approach could potentially be generalized to other disease states and immunological phenotypes. Because counts were too low, about 18 rarely observed V segments, including chromosome 9 orphons, were excluded from the earlier analysis of fewer than 650 of the donors. The 87-base-pair reads could not distinguish some IMGT-functional V segments, including TRBV6-2 and TRBV6-3, so those segments were excluded. A later analysis reported that several top co-occurrence clusters appeared linked to parvovirus B19, influenza, CMV and Epstein-Barr virus. The cohort was sequenced for TCR beta chains only, and without alpha or paired-chain data the features that could be detected were limited. At a false discovery rate of 0.05, a later analysis linked about 16,000 TCR beta sequences to specific HLA alleles. According to a later genetic analysis, donors in an Asian-associated ancestry cluster had fewer N-insertions in productive TCRs than the approximately 700-donor mean. Because HLA typing was unavailable for some donors at each locus, only the typed subset was used in association tests. Strong co-occurrence of HLA alleles, especially DR and DQ, made assigning TCR associations to individual alleles difficult. A total of 164 TCR beta chains were listed by the study as associated with cytomegalovirus. Linkage disequilibrium might explain the correlated functional status among segregating V segments, but an unknown experimental factor could not be excluded. An association between a missense DCLRE1C variant and V-gene and J-gene trimming of TCR beta chains was found in a later genetic analysis and replicated in an independent cohort. Cytomegalovirus status was reported to be diagnosed by the classifier with high specificity and sensitivity in both the original and validation cohorts. A cluster of highly shared sequence variants was judged likely to represent a technical artifact of the sequencing pipeline. Sequencing depth was assumed to be roughly uniform across donors in the presence/absence analyses, though that assumption may not hold. A few of the identified cytomegalovirus-associated TCR beta chains were confirmed in vitro to be specific for cytomegalovirus antigens. Most CMV-associated TCR beta chains appeared to be HLA-restricted in a later analysis, and the HLA associations seemed to be driven largely by CMV exposure. Across donors, most TCR sequences were observed very rarely, whereas some public TCRs were present in many individuals. A further reported finding was that TCR beta sequences accurately predicted the HLA-A and HLA-B alleles for most subjects in the first cohort. CMV serostatus was the only immune exposure information available for the cohort.

Library construction relied on the immunoSEQ multiplex PCR assay. For the multiplex PCR, a mixture combining 60 forward primers for TCR Vbeta segments and 13 reverse primers for TCR Jbeta segments was used. Amplification of the CDR3 region of rearranged TCR beta genes was performed with a multiplex PCR assay on genomic DNA. On the Illumina HiSeq System, the amplified TCR beta libraries were sequenced as 87-base-pair reads. The paper's processing steps were these. Across the 500 to 850 repertoires, a later analysis counted tens of millions of unique TCR beta chains, about 10 million of which were shared by at least two donors. To remove PCR and sequencing errors, raw reads were error-corrected and collapsed into unique sequences using a nearest-neighbor algorithm that merged closely related sequences. CDR3 sequences were aligned to IMGT reference sequences to assign V, D and J gene segments. Each retained sequence needed at least a six-nucleotide match to both a V gene segment and a J gene segment. A rearrangement was called productive if the CDR3 had no stop codons and remained in frame with V and J, and every other rearrangement was called non-productive. Following IMGT convention, CDR3 was defined as the stretch from the second conserved V-encoded cysteine to the conserved J-encoded phenylalanine. In an earlier analysis of approximately 500 of the donors, sequences lacking an unambiguous match to a single V gene segment were excluded. In an earlier analysis of around 600 of the donors, V segments were called functional above 56.7% productive rearrangements and were called segregating when the between-donor standard deviation exceeded 5%. A statistical classification framework was built to diagnose cytomegalovirus status from the catalog of TCR beta chain sequences. A later analysis assigned V and J genes by comparing TCR nucleotide sequences with IMGT/GENE-DB human TR gene sequences. The TCRdist pipeline was used in a later analysis to assign CDR3 sequences and most-parsimonious VDJ recombination scenarios. In a later analysis, each TCR beta chain was defined by its CDR3 amino acid sequence together with its V-gene family, and reads without a unique V-gene family were excluded. To address suspected cross-contamination and a sequencing artifact, a later analysis removed a few hundred highly shared, low-generation-probability nucleotide sequences. In a later analysis, a clonal expansion index for each public chain was calculated from normalized within-repertoire ranks of inferred template counts. A later analysis computed generation probabilities with a VDJ recombination model fitted to out-of-frame rearrangements, and checked the results against IGoR. In a later analysis, hypergeometric tests were used to score TCR-TCR, TCR-HLA and TCR-CMV co-occurrence, with a repertoire-size bias correction applied to TCR pairs. False discovery rates were estimated in a later analysis by permuting HLA or CMV assignments 20 times. A later analysis grouped co-occurring TCRs with DBSCAN, adding TCRdist sequence similarity when clustering within HLA-allele-positive subsets. Repertoires with fewer than 30,000 or more than 120,000 public chains, plus five repertoires with anomalous nucleotide sharing, were excluded from co-occurrence clustering. Imported from immuneACCESS, the table was reduced by TCRdb to in-frame sequences with V and J called. These copies leave out some clones; in studies compared against another copy, an unresolved V gene accounts for under half, and the cause of the remainder is not known. That table furnishes V, J and clone size, whereas the DNA furnished D and trimming. The sample table gives tens of thousands of clones. About 6.2% of the sample rests with the top ten.

Taken from cysteine to phenylalanine, the CDR3 has 16 residues. This entry keeps only the CDR3 DNA: 48 bases, framed from base 1. The germline V and J ends show losses of 1 base and 3 bases respectively, and no gene match explains 7 bases of the junction. Looking up the germline V gene yields CDR1 MGHRA and CDR2 YSYEKL. The sample was PBMCs. The rearrangement joined TRBV4-1 to TRBJ2-7, with TRBD2 identical over 9 junction bases. This TCR was sampled from a human donor in good health. The sequenced DNA: TGCGCCAGCAGCCAAGTAGCGAAGCGGGGGGACTACGAGCAGTACTTC. Its translation is CASSQVAKRGDYEQYF.